Listed below are T cell receptor beta chains from one sample, sequenced in a study of T and B cells in COVID-19 patients. From the multiplex PCR reads, TCRdb called clonotypes with MiXCR, one entry per CDR3 protein. The sample lists about 7,000 distinct CDR3 sequences; approximately 24% were seen once. Material: blood. Receptors originate from a human donor with active COVID-19. The CDR3 runs from the conserved cysteine through the conserved F or W. The D gene is left open where the match is weak. Expanded clones are given a class, and other clones once, few, many or no size at all.

d_call,j_call,v_call,cdr3_length,clone_size,cdr3_aa,cdr3_nt
.,TRBJ1-6,TRBV19,14,medium-sized,CASSIDGTGSPLHF,TGTGCCAGTAGTATAGATGGGACGGGATCACCCCTCCACTTT
TRBD1,TRBJ1-1,TRBV30,13,.,CACPGQGNAEAFF,TGTGCCTGCCCGGGACAGGGTAACGCTGAAGCTTTCTTT
.,TRBJ2-7,TRBV20-1,14,few,CSASFMDSSYEQYF,TGCAGTGCTAGCTTTATGGACTCCTCCTACGAGCAGTACTTC
.,TRBJ1-6,TRBV19,16,.,CASSSTRRRTNSPLHF,TGTGCCAGTAGTTCGACGCGGCGTCGGACTAATTCACCCCTCCACTTT
.,TRBJ1-3,TRBV11-3,16,.,CASSLPGSFSGNTIYF,TGTGCCAGCAGCTTACCGGGCAGCTTCTCTGGAAACACCATATATTTT
TRBD1,TRBJ2-3,TRBV5-6,15,medium-sized,CASSLPGQGTDTQYF,TGTGCCAGCAGCTTGCCGGGACAGGGCACAGATACGCAGTATTTT
TRBD1,TRBJ1-1,TRBV29-1,13,medium-sized,CSVDNRGGTEAFF,TGCAGCGTAGATAACAGGGGGGGGACTGAAGCTTTCTTT
.,TRBJ2-6,TRBV27,16,medium-sized,CASRKGIWSGANVLTF,TGTGCCAGCAGGAAGGGTATTTGGTCTGGGGCCAACGTCCTGACTTTC
TRBD2,TRBJ2-1,TRBV19,12,medium-sized,CATTSGYNEQFF,TGTGCCACGACTAGCGGATACAATGAGCAGTTCTTC
TRBD1,TRBJ1-6,TRBV6-1,15,.,CASSVSGQVFSPLHF,TGTGCCAGCAGCGTTTCCGGACAGGTTTTTTCACCCCTCCACTTT
.,TRBJ1-5,TRBV27,14,many,CASSNRYSNQPQHF,TGTGCCAGCAGTAACAGGTATAGCAATCAGCCCCAGCATTTT
.,TRBJ1-2,TRBV4-3,15,.,CASSQDLVQGNGYTF,TGCGCCAGCAGCCAAGATTTGGTGCAGGGAAATGGCTACACCTTC
.,TRBJ2-5,TRBV5-6,14,.,CASSPLGGGETQYF,TGTGCCAGCAGCCCACTAGGGGGAGGAGAGACCCAGTACTTC
TRBD1,TRBJ1-4,TRBV27,14,many,CASSSTGAGEKLFF,TGTGCCAGCAGTTCGACAGGGGCTGGAGAAAAACTGTTTTTT
TRBD1,TRBJ2-4,TRBV6-2/TRBV6-3,17,.,CASSYPRQTGNKNIQYF,TGTGCCAGCAGTTACCCCCGACAGACAGGGAATAAAAACATTCAGTACTTC
.,TRBJ2-5,TRBV19,13,medium-sized,CASSPSGQETQYF,TGTGCCAGTAGCCCCTCCGGCCAAGAGACCCAGTACTTC
.,TRBJ2-2,TRBV19,14,medium-sized,CASKLPGGPGELFF,TGTGCCAGTAAACTCCCAGGAGGTCCCGGGGAGCTGTTTTTT
.,TRBJ1-6,TRBV6-4,19,few,CASRHPAPPPAANNSPLHF,TGTGCCAGCAGGCACCCCGCGCCTCCGCCCGCCGCTAATAATTCACCCCTCCACTTT
.,TRBJ1-6,TRBV5-6,16,few,CASSLFRAGNNSPLHF,TGTGCCAGCAGCTTGTTTAGGGCAGGCAATAATTCACCCCTCCACTTT
.,TRBJ2-2,TRBV30,15,medium-sized,CAWNTDYQAGGELFF,TGTGCCTGGAATACGGATTACCAGGCGGGGGGGGAGCTGTTTTTT
.,TRBJ2-5,TRBV4-2,14,.,CASSQARAQETQYF,TGTGCCAGCAGCCAAGCTAGGGCCCAAGAGACCCAGTACTTC
TRBD2,TRBJ2-1,TRBV6-1,16,few,CASSERGLAGTNEQFF,TGTGCCAGCAGTGAAAGGGGACTAGCGGGAACGAATGAGCAGTTCTTC
.,TRBJ1-2,TRBV7-9,13,few,CASSLGGGRGYTF,TGTGCCAGCAGCTTAGGTGGGGGCCGTGGCTACACCTTC
TRBD2,TRBJ2-5,TRBV5-5,15,.,CASSLGGLAGETQYF,TGTGCCAGCAGCTTGGGCGGACTAGCGGGGGAGACCCAGTACTTC
.,TRBJ2-7,TRBV6-5,15,medium-sized,CASSPWRGDPHEQYF,TGTGCCAGCAGCCCCTGGCGAGGGGACCCCCACGAGCAGTACTTC
.,TRBJ1-6,TRBV6-5,16,.,CASSLLETETNSPLHF,TGTGCCAGCAGTCTTCTGGAGACAGAAACAAATTCACCCCTCCACTTT
.,TRBJ2-1,TRBV5-1,13,few,CASSYSFYNEQFF,TGCGCCAGCAGCTATTCTTTTTACAATGAGCAGTTCTTC
.,TRBJ1-5,TRBV18,15,many,CASSPGRGSNQPQHF,TGTGCCAGCTCACCGGGACGTGGAAGCAATCAGCCCCAGCATTTT
.,TRBJ1-3,TRBV7-9,15,.,CASSLDTSTGNTIYF,TGTGCCAGCAGCTTGGACACTTCGACTGGAAACACCATATATTTT
.,TRBJ1-1,TRBV6-5,12,few,CASSDEGRAAFF,TGTGCCAGCAGTGACGAAGGCAGGGCAGCTTTCTTT
.,TRBJ2-3,TRBV7-2,11,few,CASSPANTQYF,TGTGCCAGCAGCCCAGCGAATACGCAGTATTTT
TRBD2,TRBJ2-7,TRBV7-9,16,few,CASSLGWASGRNEQYF,TGTGCCAGCAGCTTAGGGTGGGCTAGCGGGAGAAACGAGCAGTACTTC
TRBD1,TRBJ2-5,TRBV6-5,14,medium-sized,CASSLQGARETQYF,TGTGCCAGCAGTTTACAGGGGGCCCGAGAGACCCAGTACTTC
.,TRBJ2-3,TRBV20-1,16,.,CSAPLGGWGLTDTQYF,TGCAGTGCGCCTCTGGGGGGCTGGGGATTAACAGATACGCAGTATTTT
.,TRBJ1-6,TRBV12-3/TRBV12-4,14,few,CASSLDVRKSPLHF,TGTGCCAGCAGTTTAGACGTGCGGAAGTCACCCCTCCACTTT
.,TRBJ2-7,TRBV7-9,15,few,CASSLEQAYSYEQYF,TGTGCCAGCAGCTTAGAACAAGCATACTCCTACGAGCAGTACTTC
TRBD2,TRBJ2-3,TRBV5-4,14,many,CASSTAGGPYTQYF,TGTGCCAGCAGCACAGCGGGAGGGCCGTATACGCAGTATTTT
TRBD1,TRBJ2-1,TRBV5-6,16,medium-sized,CASSGQGASSYNEQFF,TGTGCCAGCAGCGGACAGGGGGCCAGCTCCTACAATGAGCAGTTCTTC
.,TRBJ1-2,TRBV27,14,few,CASSSLRGEYGYTF,TGTGCCAGCAGTTCCCTTAGGGGGGAGTATGGCTACACCTTC
TRBD1,TRBJ2-2,TRBV19,16,.,CASSRERTGGTGELFF,TGTGCCAGTAGTAGAGAACGCACAGGGGGCACCGGGGAGCTGTTTTTT
.,TRBJ1-1,TRBV29-1,13,few,CSTSQGFDTEAFF,TGCAGCACCAGTCAAGGCTTTGACACTGAAGCTTTCTTT
TRBD1,TRBJ2-7,TRBV19,14,medium-sized,CASATGTGPYEQYF,TGTGCCAGTGCAACCGGGACAGGGCCCTACGAGCAGTACTTC
.,TRBJ2-7,TRBV20-1,16,.,CSARDGSGRTSYEQYF,TGCAGTGCTAGAGATGGTAGCGGAAGAACCTCCTACGAGCAGTACTTC
.,TRBJ2-1,TRBV7-9,11,.,CASRRYNEQFF,TGTGCCAGCCGCCGCTACAATGAGCAGTTCTTC
.,TRBJ1-1,TRBV11-3,13,medium-sized,CASSLYMGTEAFF,TGTGCCAGCAGCTTGTATATGGGCACTGAAGCTTTCTTT
TRBD1,TRBJ1-5,TRBV19,12,medium-sized,CASRQGNQPQHF,TGTGCCAGTAGACAGGGGAATCAGCCCCAGCATTTT
TRBD2,TRBJ2-7,TRBV30,14,many,CAWDSGSPPYEQYF,TGTGCCTGGGATAGCGGGAGCCCCCCCTACGAGCAGTACTTC
TRBD2,TRBJ2-5,TRBV27,17,.,CASSLVAGGRGEETQYF,TGTGCCAGCAGTTTAGTTGCGGGAGGGCGGGGGGAAGAGACCCAGTACTTC